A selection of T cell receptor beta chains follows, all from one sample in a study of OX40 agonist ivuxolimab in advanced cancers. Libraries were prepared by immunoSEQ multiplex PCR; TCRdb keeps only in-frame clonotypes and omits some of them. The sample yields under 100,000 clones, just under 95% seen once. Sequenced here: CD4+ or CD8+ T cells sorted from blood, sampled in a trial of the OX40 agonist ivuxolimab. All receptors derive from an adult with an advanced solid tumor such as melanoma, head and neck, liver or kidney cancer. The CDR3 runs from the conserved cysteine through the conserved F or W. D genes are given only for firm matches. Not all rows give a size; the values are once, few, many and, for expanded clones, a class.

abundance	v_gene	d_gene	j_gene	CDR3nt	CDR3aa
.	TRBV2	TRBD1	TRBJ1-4	TGTGCCACCCTCCGAGTGGCAGGGGGCGAAAAACTGTTTTTT	CATLRVAGGEKLFF
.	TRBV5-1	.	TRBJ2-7	TGCGCCAGCAGCTTGGATACACTAGAGTCTTACGAGCAGTACTTC	CASSLDTLESYEQYF
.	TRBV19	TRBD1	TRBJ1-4	TGTGCCAGTAGTATCGACAGGGACGAAAAACTGTTTTTT	CASSIDRDEKLFF
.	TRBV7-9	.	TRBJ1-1	TGTGCCAGCAGCTTAGAGGTGGGGTTGACTGAAGCTTTCTTT	CASSLEVGLTEAFF
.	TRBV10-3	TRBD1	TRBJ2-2	TGTGCCATCAGTGAGTCGACAGGGGGCTTGAACACCGGGGAGCTGTTTTTT	CAISESTGGLNTGELFF
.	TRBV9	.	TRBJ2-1	TGTGCCAGCAGCGCCCATCCGCCGGACAACTACAATGAGCAGTTCTTC	CASSAHPPDNYNEQFF
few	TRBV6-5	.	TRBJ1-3	TGTGCCAGCAGACCCCCAACAGGCTCTGGAAACACCATATATTTT	CASRPPTGSGNTIYF
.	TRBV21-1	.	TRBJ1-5	TGTGCCAGCACGGAGGACAGGAGATCCAATCAGCCCCAGCATTTT	CASTEDRRSNQPQHF
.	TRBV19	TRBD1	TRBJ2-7	TGTGCCAGTAGTTGGGACAGGGGGTACGAGCAGTACTTC	CASSWDRGYEQYF
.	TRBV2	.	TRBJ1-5	TGTGCCAGCAGGGCCGGGGGTAACAGCAATCAGCCCCAGCATTTT	CASRAGGNSNQPQHF
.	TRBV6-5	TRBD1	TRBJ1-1	TGTGCCAGCACCGACAGGGGAGGAGCTGAAGCTTTCTTT	CASTDRGGAEAFF
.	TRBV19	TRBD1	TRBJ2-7	TGTGCCAGTCAGGGACAGTTGTACGAGCAGTACTTC	CASQGQLYEQYF
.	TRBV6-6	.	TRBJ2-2	TGTGCCAGCAGACCCTCCGGAGGGTACGGGGAGCTGTTTTTT	CASRPSGGYGELFF
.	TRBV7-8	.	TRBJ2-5	TGTGCCAGCAGCCAACAGGTGGAGGGGACCCAGTACTTC	CASSQQVEGTQYF
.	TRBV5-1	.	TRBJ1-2	TGCGCCAGCAGCCCTGGTTTGCGACCTAAACCCTATGGCTACACCTTC	CASSPGLRPKPYGYTF
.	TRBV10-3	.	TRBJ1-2	TGTGCCATCAGTGAACAAGTTAACTATGGCTACACCTTC	CAISEQVNYGYTF
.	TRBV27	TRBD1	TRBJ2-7	TGTGCCAGCAGTTTATATAGGGACAGGGGCCACGAGCAGTACTTC	CASSLYRDRGHEQYF
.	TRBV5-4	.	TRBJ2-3	TGTGCCAGCAGCCTTAGCGAGACCACAGATACGCAGTATTTT	CASSLSETTDTQYF
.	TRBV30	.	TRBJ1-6	TGTGCCTGGAGTTACGGGCAGGGTGATTCACCCCTCCACTTT	CAWSYGQGDSPLHF
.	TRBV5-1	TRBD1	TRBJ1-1	TGCGCCAGCAGCCCGGGGGACAGGTCGAACACTGAAGCTTTCTTT	CASSPGDRSNTEAFF
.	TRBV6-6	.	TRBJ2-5	TGTGCCAGCACTGGGACAATTCAAGAGACCCAGTACTTC	CASTGTIQETQYF
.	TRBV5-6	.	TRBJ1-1	TGTGCCAGCAGCTTGGTGGACACTGAAGCTTTCTTT	CASSLVDTEAFF
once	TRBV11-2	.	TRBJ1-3	TGTGCCAGCAGCTTAGGTGGATACTCTGGAAACACCATATATTTT	CASSLGGYSGNTIYF
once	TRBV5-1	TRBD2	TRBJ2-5	TGCGCCAGCAGCTTGGGGCTAGCGGGGGGTCAAGAGACCCAGTACTTC	CASSLGLAGGQETQYF
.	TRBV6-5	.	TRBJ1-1	TGTGCCAGCAGGTGGCAGAGAAACACTGAAGCTTTCTTT	CASRWQRNTEAFF
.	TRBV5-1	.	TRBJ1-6	TGCGCCAGCAGCTTGGTTGGCAGTGAGAATTCACCCCTCCACTTT	CASSLVGSENSPLHF
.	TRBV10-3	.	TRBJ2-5	TGTGCCATCAGTGAGTTACTAGATGAGACCCAGTACTTC	CAISELLDETQYF
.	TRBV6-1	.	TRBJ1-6	TGTGCCAGCAGTGACGGCCCTTATAATTCACCCCTCCACTTT	CASSDGPYNSPLHF
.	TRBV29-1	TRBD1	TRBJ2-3	TGCAGCGTCCCGGGACAGCTCCACACAGATACGCAGTATTTT	CSVPGQLHTDTQYF
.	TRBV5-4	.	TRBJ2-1	TGTGCCAGCAGCCTACCCGGGAGTCAACGCAATGAGCAGTTCTTC	CASSLPGSQRNEQFF
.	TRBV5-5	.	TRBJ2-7	TGTGCCAGCAGCTTCGGCGGGTACGAGCAGTACTTC	CASSFGGYEQYF
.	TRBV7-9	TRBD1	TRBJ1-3	TGTGCCAGCAGCGCCGGGACAGGGGCTGGAAACACCATATATTTT	CASSAGTGAGNTIYF
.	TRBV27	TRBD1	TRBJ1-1	TGTGCCAGCAGTTGGGCAGGGGGGACTGAAGCTTTCTTT	CASSWAGGTEAFF
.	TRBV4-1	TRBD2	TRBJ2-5	TGCGCCAGCAGCCAAGGACCGGCGGGAGAGATCCAAGAGACCCAGTACTTC	CASSQGPAGEIQETQYF
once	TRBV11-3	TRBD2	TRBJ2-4	TGTGCCAGCAGCTTGAATAGCGGGACGGTCAAAAACATTCAGTACTTC	CASSLNSGTVKNIQYF
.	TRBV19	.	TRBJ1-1	TGTGCCAGTAGTATAGAACCGAACACTGAAGCTTTCTTT	CASSIEPNTEAFF
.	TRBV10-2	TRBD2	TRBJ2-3	TGCGCCAGCAGGGGGAGGGAAGCAGATACGCAGTATTTT	CASRGREADTQYF
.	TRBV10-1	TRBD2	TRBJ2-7	TGCGCCAGCAAGACTAGCAGATTGTACGAGCAGTACTTC	CASKTSRLYEQYF
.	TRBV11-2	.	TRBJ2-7	TGTGCCAGCACCAACCCCCGAGGTTCCTACGAGCAGTACTTC	CASTNPRGSYEQYF
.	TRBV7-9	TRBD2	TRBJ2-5	TGTGCCAGCAGCTTAGGTCTAGCGGTACAAGAGACCCAGTACTTC	CASSLGLAVQETQYF
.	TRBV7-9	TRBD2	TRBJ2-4	TGTGCCAGCAGCTTAGGGTCAGGGAGGGACATTCAGTACTTC	CASSLGSGRDIQYF
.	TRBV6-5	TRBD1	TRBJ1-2	TGTGCCAGCAGTTTCGGGACAGGCCGAGGCTACACCTTC	CASSFGTGRGYTF
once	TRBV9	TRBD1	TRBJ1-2	TGTGCCAGCAGTGCAACCGGGACAGGGATCCTTGGCTACACCTTC	CASSATGTGILGYTF
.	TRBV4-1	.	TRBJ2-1	TGCGCCAGCAGCCCAGGGGAAGCGAGGAGCTCCTACAATGAGCAGTTCTTC	CASSPGEARSSYNEQFF
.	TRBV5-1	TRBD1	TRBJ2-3	TGCGCCAGCAGCACGGGACAGAAAGCTAGCACAGATACGCAGTATTTT	CASSTGQKASTDTQYF
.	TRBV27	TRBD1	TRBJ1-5	TGTGCCAGCAGGCGACAGGGGGCGCTGAATCAGCCCCAGCATTTT	CASRRQGALNQPQHF
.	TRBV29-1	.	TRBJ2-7	TGCAGCGTTGCCCCAGGCCTCTACGAGCAGTACTTC	CSVAPGLYEQYF
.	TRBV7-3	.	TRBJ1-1	TGTGCCAGCAGCCTGATGGAGAACACTGAAGCTTTCTTT	CASSLMENTEAFF
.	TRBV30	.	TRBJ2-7	TGTGCCTGGGGAGGACAATCCTACGAGCAGTACTTC	CAWGGQSYEQYF
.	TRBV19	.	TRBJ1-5	TGTGCCAGTAGTACCTATGCCGGGACACATCAGCCCCAGCATTTT	CASSTYAGTHQPQHF
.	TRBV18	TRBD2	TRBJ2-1	TGTGCCAGCTCACTGCGACTAGCGGGAGGTTACAATGAGCAGTTCTTC	CASSLRLAGGYNEQFF
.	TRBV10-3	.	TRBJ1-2	TGTGCCATCAGCGCCCGGTGGGGGGGAGATGGCTACACCTTC	CAISARWGGDGYTF
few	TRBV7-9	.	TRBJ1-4	TGTGCCAGCAGCTTAGCCCCGTTGGGGGCGGGTGAAAAACTGTTTTTT	CASSLAPLGAGEKLFF
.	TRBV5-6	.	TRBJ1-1	TGTGCCAGCAGCTTAACAGGGCCGAACACTGAAGCTTTCTTT	CASSLTGPNTEAFF
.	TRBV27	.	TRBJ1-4	TGTGCCAGCAGTTTAAACTCGGATGAAAAACTGTTTTTT	CASSLNSDEKLFF